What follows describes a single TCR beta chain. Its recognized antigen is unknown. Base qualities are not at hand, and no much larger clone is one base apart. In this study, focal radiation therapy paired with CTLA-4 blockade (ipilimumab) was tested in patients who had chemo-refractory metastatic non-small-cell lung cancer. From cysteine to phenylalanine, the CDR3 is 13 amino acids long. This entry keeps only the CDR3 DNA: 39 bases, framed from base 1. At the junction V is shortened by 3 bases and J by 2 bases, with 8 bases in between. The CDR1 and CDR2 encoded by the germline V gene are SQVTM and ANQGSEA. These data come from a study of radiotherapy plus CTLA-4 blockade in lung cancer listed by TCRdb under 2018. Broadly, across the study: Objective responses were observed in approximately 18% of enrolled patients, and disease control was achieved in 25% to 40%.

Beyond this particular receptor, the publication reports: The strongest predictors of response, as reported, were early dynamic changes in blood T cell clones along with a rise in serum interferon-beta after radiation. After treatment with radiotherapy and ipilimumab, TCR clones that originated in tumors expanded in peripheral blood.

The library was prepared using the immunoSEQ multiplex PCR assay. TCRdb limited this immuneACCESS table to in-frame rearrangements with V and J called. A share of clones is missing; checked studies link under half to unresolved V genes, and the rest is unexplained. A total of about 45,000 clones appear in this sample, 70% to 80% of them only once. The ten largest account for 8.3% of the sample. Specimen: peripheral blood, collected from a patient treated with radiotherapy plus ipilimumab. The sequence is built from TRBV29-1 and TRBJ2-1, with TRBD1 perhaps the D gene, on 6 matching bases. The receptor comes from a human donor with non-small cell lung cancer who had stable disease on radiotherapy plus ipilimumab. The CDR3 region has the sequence CSVDQGTYNEQFF. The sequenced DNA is TGCAGCGTTGACCAGGGGACCTACAATGAGCAGTTCTTC.